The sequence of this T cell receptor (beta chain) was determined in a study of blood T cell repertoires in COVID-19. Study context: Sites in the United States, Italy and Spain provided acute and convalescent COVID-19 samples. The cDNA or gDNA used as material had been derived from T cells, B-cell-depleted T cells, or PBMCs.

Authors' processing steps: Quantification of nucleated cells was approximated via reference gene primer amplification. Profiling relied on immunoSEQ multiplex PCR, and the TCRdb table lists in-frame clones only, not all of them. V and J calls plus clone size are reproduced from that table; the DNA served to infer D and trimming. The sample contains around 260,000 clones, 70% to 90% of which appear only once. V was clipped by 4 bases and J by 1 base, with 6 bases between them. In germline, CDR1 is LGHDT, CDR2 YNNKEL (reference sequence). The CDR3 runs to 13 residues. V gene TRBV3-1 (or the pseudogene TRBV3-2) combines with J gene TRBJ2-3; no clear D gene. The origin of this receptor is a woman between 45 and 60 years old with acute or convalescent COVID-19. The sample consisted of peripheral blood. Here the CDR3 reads CASSPLGTDTQYF. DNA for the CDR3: TGTGCCAGCAGCCCCCTTGGCACAGATACGCAGTATTTT.